This T cell receptor (beta chain) was captured in a study of cytomegalovirus exposure and HLA in healthy donors. Study findings and constraints: Later work found that TCR association rates differed between HLA loci; DRB1 had the most and HLA-C the fewest.

The germline V gene has CDR1 MNHEY and CDR2 SVGAGI. The CDR3 has 14 residues. V was pared by 2 bases and J by 5 bases, with 6 bases of the junction left unmatched. With respect to this clone: Its antigen is not known.

The PCR employed 60 Vbeta primers together with 13 Jbeta primers. Profiling relied on immunoSEQ multiplex PCR, and the TCRdb table lists in-frame clones only, not all of them. The sample records over 110,000 clones, 82% being singletons. The sequence was obtained from a male donor in good health and CMV-seronegative. Sequencing input: PBMCs. The chain combines TRBV6-5 with TRBJ2-7, with 7 bases lining up with TRBD2. CDR3 in amino acids: CASSYGTTNHEQYF. CDR3 DNA sequence: TGTGCCAGCAGTTACGGGACTACCAACCACGAGCAGTACTTC.